This T cell receptor beta chain was recorded in a study of cytomegalovirus exposure and HLA in healthy donors. The ends were cut back, 0 bases at V and 6 bases at J, with 7 bases in the middle. This CDR3 is 13 amino acids long. Germline V lookup: CDR1 SGHRS, CDR2 YFSETQ. This clone turned up a few times. As yet, its antigen is unknown. This PCR relied on a set of 60 Vbeta primers and 13 Jbeta primers. TCRdb's copy holds only in-frame clones and misses some; the assay was immunoSEQ multiplex PCR. The table includes roughly 100,000 clones, 55% to 85% detected once. The donors comprised healthy bone marrow donors. Broader study findings: A prior analysis recorded that most TCR beta V segments were productive about 90% or about 30% of the time. In vitro testing confirmed a few CMV-associated chains as specific for CMV antigens. Later on, a genetic analysis was performed. It linked a missense variant in DCLRE1C with V- and J-gene trimming of TCR beta.

The V call is TRBV5-1, the J call TRBJ1-5; unclear D gene. Specimen: PBMCs. The clonotype was recovered from a young woman in good health and CMV-seropositive. The CDR3 DNA reads as TGCGCCAGCAGCTTGGAAGGGAGTCAGCCCCAGCATTTT. Translating gives CASSLEGSQPQHF.